This is a list of T cell receptor beta chains from one sample in a study of blood T cell repertoires in COVID-19. Assay: immunoSEQ multiplex PCR; the TCRdb copy retains only in-frame clones and omits some. Of about 63,000 clones in the sample, around 80% are singletons; the top ten hold 10% to 15%. What was sequenced was peripheral blood. These receptors all stem from a human donor in a cohort sampled during active COVID-19. The CDR3 runs from the conserved cysteine through the conserved F or W. The D gene is left open where the match is weak. The size entry is marked missing in some rows and otherwise reads once, few, many or a size class.

J	size	D	V	CDR3	DNA
TRBJ2-6	NA	NA	TRBV28	CASSLFSSGANVLTF	TGTGCCAGCAGTTTATTTAGCTCTGGGGCCAACGTCCTGACTTTC
TRBJ1-1	NA	TRBD1	TRBV27	CASSLNPPGQGREAFF	TGTGCCAGCAGTTTAAACCCCCCGGGACAGGGGCGTGAAGCTTTCTTT
TRBJ2-7	NA	TRBD2	TRBV29-1	CSVRSGGAYEQYF	TGCAGCGTTAGAAGCGGGGGGGCCTACGAGCAGTACTTC
TRBJ2-7	NA	TRBD1	TRBV29-1	CSVAGTVTYEQYF	TGCAGCGTTGCCGGGACAGTGACCTACGAGCAGTACTTC
TRBJ2-3	NA	TRBD1	TRBV28	CASSTTGTGADTQYF	TGTGCCAGCAGCACTACAGGGACAGGGGCAGATACGCAGTATTTT
TRBJ1-3	NA	NA	TRBV2	CASSVTGNTIYF	TGTGCCAGCAGTGTTACTGGAAACACCATATATTTT
TRBJ1-2	NA	NA	TRBV27	CASRSIGDTRLYGYTF	TGTGCCAGCAGATCGATCGGGGACACCCGACTCTATGGCTACACCTTC
TRBJ1-1	NA	NA	TRBV10-1	CASSDKPEGTEAFF	TGCGCCAGCAGTGACAAACCAGAGGGCACTGAAGCTTTCTTT
TRBJ2-5	NA	TRBD1	TRBV12-3/TRBV12-4	CASSPGGTETQYF	TGTGCCAGCAGTCCAGGGGGTACAGAGACCCAGTACTTC
TRBJ2-7	NA	TRBD1	TRBV11-2	CASSLEWARQGRDYEQYF	TGTGCCAGCAGCTTAGAATGGGCCCGACAGGGTAGGGACTACGAGCAGTACTTC
TRBJ2-1	NA	TRBD2	TRBV9	CASSPGTSGGPTYNEQFF	TGTGCCAGCAGCCCTGGGACTAGCGGGGGTCCTACCTACAATGAGCAGTTCTTC
TRBJ2-7	NA	TRBD1	TRBV6-5	CASSYLGTGEYEQYF	TGTGCCAGCAGTTACCTCGGGACAGGGGAGTACGAGCAGTACTTC
TRBJ1-1	NA	NA	TRBV4-1	CASSPQGGGTEAFF	TGCGCCAGCAGCCCACAAGGGGGTGGGACTGAAGCTTTCTTT
TRBJ1-5	NA	TRBD1	TRBV12-5	CASGLTLLGQARLNNQPQHF	TGTGCTAGTGGTTTGACCCTGCTGGGACAGGCCCGACTTAATAATCAGCCCCAGCATTTT
TRBJ2-3	NA	NA	TRBV12-3/TRBV12-4	CASTGFTDTQYF	TGTGCCAGCACAGGGTTCACAGATACGCAGTATTTT
TRBJ1-5	few	TRBD1	TRBV2	CASSTTGGITYSNQPQHF	TGTGCCAGCTCCACGACAGGGGGAATCACCTATAGCAATCAGCCCCAGCATTTT
TRBJ1-2	NA	TRBD1	TRBV7-9	CASSFGTDYGYTF	TGTGCCAGCAGCTTCGGGACAGATTACGGCTACACCTTC
TRBJ2-5	NA	TRBD2	TRBV4-2	CASSSSGRQETQYF	TGTGCCAGCAGCTCCAGCGGGAGACAAGAGACCCAGTACTTC
TRBJ2-3	NA	NA	TRBV11-3	CASTKGISTDTQYF	TGTGCCAGCACCAAGGGGATTTCCACAGATACGCAGTATTTT
TRBJ2-7	few	TRBD2	TRBV5-1	CASSARVTSGGGEQYF	TGCGCCAGCAGCGCCCGAGTGACTAGCGGGGGTGGCGAGCAGTACTTC
TRBJ2-7	NA	NA	TRBV5-4	CASSLEVGGYEQYF	TGTGCCAGCAGCTTGGAAGTCGGGGGTTACGAGCAGTACTTC
TRBJ1-4	NA	NA	TRBV6-5	CASSRQGPANEKLFF	TGTGCCAGCAGCCGTCAGGGGCCAGCTAATGAAAAACTGTTTTTT
TRBJ2-3	NA	NA	TRBV3-1/TRBV3-2	CASSSFSTDTQYF	TGTGCCAGCAGCTCCTTTAGCACAGATACGCAGTATTTT
TRBJ1-5	NA	NA	TRBV19	CASSIAHNSNQPQHF	TGTGCCAGTAGTATCGCTCACAATAGCAATCAGCCCCAGCATTTT
TRBJ2-5	NA	TRBD2	TRBV2	CASKQLIAGGEKETQYF	TGTGCCAGCAAACAACTGATAGCGGGAGGGGAAAAAGAGACCCAGTACTTC
TRBJ1-1	once	TRBD1	TRBV4-1	CASSQEPGTGAEAFF	TGCGCCAGCAGCCAAGAGCCCGGGACAGGAGCTGAAGCTTTCTTT
TRBJ2-7	NA	NA	TRBV4-3	CASSQNAATSYEQYF	TGCGCCAGCAGCCAAAACGCTGCAACTTCCTACGAGCAGTACTTC
TRBJ1-5	NA	NA	TRBV7-2	CASSLQFNQPQHF	TGTGCCAGCAGCTTACAGTTCAATCAGCCCCAGCATTTT
TRBJ2-3	NA	NA	TRBV11-3	CASSLLNTDTQYF	TGTGCCAGCAGCTTACTTAACACAGATACGCAGTATTTT
TRBJ2-1	NA	TRBD1	TRBV5-1	CASSRGLGQGENEQFF	TGCGCCAGCAGCCGCGGTCTGGGACAGGGTGAAAATGAGCAGTTCTTC
TRBJ1-1	few	NA	TRBV18	CASSPPRMGAGTEAFF	TGTGCCAGCTCACCACCTAGGATGGGGGCTGGCACTGAAGCTTTCTTT
TRBJ2-1	NA	TRBD2	TRBV9	CASSSRRGSGGYNEQFF	TGTGCCAGCAGCTCGAGGAGAGGGAGCGGGGGCTACAATGAGCAGTTCTTC
TRBJ1-1	NA	TRBD1	TRBV28	CASNQDRREAFF	TGTGCCAGCAACCAGGACAGGCGTGAAGCTTTCTTT
TRBJ1-5	few	NA	TRBV4-2	CASSQNTDSNQPQHF	TGTGCCAGCAGCCAAAACACAGATAGCAATCAGCCCCAGCATTTT
TRBJ2-7	NA	NA	TRBV9	CASSVAVVNEQYF	TGTGCCAGCAGCGTAGCGGTAGTCAACGAGCAGTACTTC
TRBJ1-6	NA	NA	TRBV3-1/TRBV3-2	CASSQERQQGLGSPLHF	TGTGCCAGCAGCCAAGAAAGGCAGCAGGGGCTGGGTTCACCCCTCCACTTT
TRBJ2-7	NA	TRBD1	TRBV5-6	CVTNRGSSSEQYF	TGTGTCACGAACAGGGGATCCTCCTCCGAGCAGTACTTC
TRBJ1-1	NA	NA	TRBV5-1	CASSLGAGNTEAFF	TGCGCCAGCAGCTTGGGTGCCGGGAACACTGAAGCTTTCTTT
TRBJ2-5	NA	TRBD1	TRBV11-2	CASSLGQDLQETQYF	TGTGCCAGCAGCTTGGGACAGGACCTCCAAGAGACCCAGTACTTC
TRBJ2-1	once	NA	TRBV20-1	CSARAGNEQFF	TGCAGTGCTAGGGCAGGGAATGAGCAGTTCTTC
TRBJ1-5	NA	TRBD1	TRBV24-1	CATSVGQDQPQHF	TGTGCCACCAGTGTGGGACAGGATCAGCCCCAGCATTTT
TRBJ2-7	NA	TRBD1	TRBV7-2	CASSIRQGIYEQYF	TGTGCCAGCAGCATAAGACAGGGAATTTACGAGCAGTACTTC
TRBJ2-3	NA	TRBD2	TRBV6-4	CASSERTRVTDTQYF	TGTGCCAGCAGTGAGAGGACTAGAGTCACAGATACGCAGTATTTT
TRBJ1-2	once	NA	TRBV30	CAWSVRGYGYTF	TGTGCCTGGAGTGTTAGAGGGTATGGCTACACCTTC
TRBJ2-7	NA	NA	TRBV6-2/TRBV6-3	CASSSNRASGEQYF	TGTGCCAGCAGTTCCAACAGGGCCAGTGGCGAGCAGTACTTC
TRBJ2-5	NA	TRBD2	TRBV7-2	CASSFGTSGGQETQYF	TGTGCCAGCAGCTTCGGGACTAGCGGGGGTCAAGAGACCCAGTACTTC
TRBJ2-7	few	NA	TRBV12-3/TRBV12-4	CASSTRGGREQYF	TGTGCCAGCAGCACCCGGGGAGGTCGCGAGCAGTACTTC
TRBJ1-4	NA	NA	TRBV6-5	CASSPRRGKAEKLFF	TGTGCCAGCAGTCCCCGTCGCGGTAAGGCTGAAAAACTGTTTTTT
TRBJ2-1	NA	NA	TRBV7-9	CASSLQTRYNEQFF	TGTGCCAGCAGCTTACAGACACGCTACAATGAGCAGTTCTTC
TRBJ1-1	NA	NA	TRBV9	CASSVGREGWTEAFF	TGTGCCAGCAGCGTAGGGAGAGAGGGCTGGACGGAAGCTTTCTTT
TRBJ2-7	NA	TRBD1	TRBV5-1	CASSLGDSLQYF	TGCGCCAGCAGCTTAGGGGACAGTTTACAGTACTTC
TRBJ2-7	NA	NA	TRBV6-5	CASSSAWSSYEQYF	TGTGCCAGCAGTAGTGCATGGAGCTCCTACGAGCAGTACTTC
TRBJ2-7	NA	TRBD2	TRBV10-1	CASSESASGIYEQYF	TGCGCCAGCAGTGAGTCAGCTAGCGGGATCTACGAGCAGTACTTC
TRBJ2-5	NA	NA	TRBV12-5	CASGSTGEYQETQYF	TGTGCTAGTGGATCGACGGGAGAATACCAAGAGACCCAGTACTTC
TRBJ1-4	NA	TRBD1	TRBV18	CASSPGYRGNEKLFF	TGTGCCAGCTCACCAGGGTACAGGGGGAATGAAAAACTGTTTTTT
TRBJ1-6	NA	NA	TRBV11-2	CASSLDRVTENSPLHF	TGTGCCAGCAGCTTAGATCGGGTCACGGAGAATTCACCCCTCCACTTT
TRBJ2-1	NA	TRBD2	TRBV11-2	CASSWTSSSYNEQFF	TGTGCCAGCAGCTGGACTAGCAGCTCCTACAATGAGCAGTTCTTC